One sample yielded the 8 T cell receptor beta chains listed below, sequenced in a study of CD8 T cells in Susac syndrome. An input of roughly 0.45 to 1 ug of RNA was subjected to reverse transcription using random hexamers. TCRdb used MiXCR to reprocess the immunoSEQ multiplex PCR reads, holding one entry per CDR3 protein. The sample shows around 53,000 distinct CDR3 sequences, around 93% of them seen only once. The material sequenced was CD8+ T cells from PBMCs. Receptors originate from a human donor with Susac syndrome.

V and J are TRBV2 and TRBJ1-5, with D maybe TRBD1 (5 bases). The CDR3 consists of 14 residues. Trimming took off 1 base at V and 2 bases at J, with 6 bases between the two ends. Germline values: CDR1 SNHLY, CDR2 FYNNEI. For the CDR3, the DNA is TGTGCCAGCAGTGAAGTAGGGGGCAATCAGCCCCAGCATTTT. It translates to CASSEVGGNQPQHF.

The V gene is TRBV30, the J gene TRBJ2-3; 10 positions agree with TRBD2. The CDR3 totals 16 residues. The junction had 13 bases not matched to a gene; V was cut back by 4 bases and J by 6 bases. Germline CDR1 is GTSNPN and CDR2 is SVGIG (reference sequence). This chain's CDR3 is CAWNALLAGKVDTQYF. The CDR3 region has the DNA TGTGCCTGGAATGCCCTACTAGCGGGGAAGGTGGATACGCAGTATTTT.

CDR3 coding DNA: TGCAGTGCGCACCTCCGCTTTGAGGGTTGGAACATTCAGTACTTC. Translated: CSAHLRFEGWNIQYF. The chain carries TRBV20-1 and TRBJ2-4; D is possibly TRBD2 (5 bases). CDR1 is DFQATT and CDR2 is SNEGSKA in the germline V gene (reference sequence). The length of the CDR3 is 15 residues. The V gene lost 6 bases and the J gene lost 7 bases, with 22 bases spanning the gap.

This clonotype was recorded once. This chain links TRBV20-1 with TRBJ2-1; 7 bases agree with TRBD1. V gave up 0 bases and J gave up 3 bases; unmatched junction bases: 2. This CDR3 is 14 amino acids long. The V gene's germline CDR1 is DFQATT and CDR2 SNEGSKA (reference sequence). As DNA, the CDR3 is TGCAGTGCTAGAGAGGACAGGAACTACAATGAGCAGTTCTTC. Translating gives CSAREDRNYNEQFF.

The chain links TRBV9 to TRBJ1-1; 11 bases agree with TRBD1. Germline V gene sequence: CDR1 SGDLS, CDR2 YYNGEE. There are 17 residues in the CDR3. Trimming removed 3 bases from V and 4 bases from J; junction bases left unmatched: 11. This CDR3 is CASSATGTGGRATEAFF. In nucleotides, the CDR3 is TGTGCCAGCAGCGCAACCGGGACAGGGGGACGAGCCACTGAAGCTTTCTTT.

The chain links TRBV2 to TRBJ2-2; D is undetermined. CDR3 length equals 13 residues. CDR1 and CDR2 from the germline V gene are SNHLY and FYNNEI. Trimming took off 4 bases at V and 7 bases at J, with 10 bases between the two ends. This CDR3 is CASSGGSGGELFF. CDR3 nucleotides: TGTGCCAGCAGTGGAGGTTCCGGCGGGGAGCTGTTTTTT.

The chain couples TRBV29-1 to TRBJ2-7, with unresolved D. The V end lost 4 bases, the J end lost 9 bases, and 10 bases lay between the germline ends. Germline V gene lookup returns CDR1 SQVTM and CDR2 ANQGSEA. CDR3 length: 10 residues. CDR3 bases: TGCAGCGTTGGGGATTCCCCGCAGTACTTC. Protein product: CSVGDSPQYF.

V usage is TRBV5-6 and J usage is TRBJ1-2; D call uncertain. Trimming pared 0 bases from V and 0 bases from J, leaving 9 bases between. CDR3 size: 15 residues. Germline V CDR1 and CDR2: SGHDT, YYEEEE. CDR3 sequence (DNA): TGTGCCAGCAGCTTGGATAGCGGATCTAACTATGGCTACACCTTC. Its protein product is CASSLDSGSNYGYTF.